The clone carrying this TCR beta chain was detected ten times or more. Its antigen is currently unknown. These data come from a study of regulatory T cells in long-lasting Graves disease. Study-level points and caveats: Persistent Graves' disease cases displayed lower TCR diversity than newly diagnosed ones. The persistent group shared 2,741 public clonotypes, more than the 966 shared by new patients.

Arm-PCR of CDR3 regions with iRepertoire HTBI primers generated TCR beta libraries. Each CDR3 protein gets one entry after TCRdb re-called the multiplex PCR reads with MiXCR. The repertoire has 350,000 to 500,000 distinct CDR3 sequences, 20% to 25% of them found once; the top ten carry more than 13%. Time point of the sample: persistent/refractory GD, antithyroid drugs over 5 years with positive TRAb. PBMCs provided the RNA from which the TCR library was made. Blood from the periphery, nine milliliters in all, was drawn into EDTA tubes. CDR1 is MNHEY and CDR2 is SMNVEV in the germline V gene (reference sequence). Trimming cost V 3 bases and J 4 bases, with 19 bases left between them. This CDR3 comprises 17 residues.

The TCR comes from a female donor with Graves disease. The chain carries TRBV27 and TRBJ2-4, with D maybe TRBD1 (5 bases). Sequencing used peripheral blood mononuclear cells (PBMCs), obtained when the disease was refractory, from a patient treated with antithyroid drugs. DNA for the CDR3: TGTGCCAGCAGTTTTACCGCCGTGGGGCAGTTGAAAAACATTCAGTACTTC. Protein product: CASSFTAVGQLKNIQYF.